The sequence of this T cell receptor (beta chain) was determined in a study of tumor and adjacent non-tumor tissue in lung cancer. This clonotype was seen at least ten times. The CDR3 consists of 14 residues. Per the germline V gene, CDR1 is MDHEN and CDR2 is SYDVKM. Between the trimmed V and J ends, which lost 3 bases and 8 bases, there was a span of 11 bases. TCRbeta libraries were built with three rounds of nested PCR, modified from ARM-PCR. TCRdb processed the multiplex PCR reads anew with MiXCR; each CDR3 protein has one entry. The repertoire consists of over 100,000 distinct CDR3 sequences, with 60% to 65% occurring once and the leading ten covering about 20%. No cell sorting was done before RNA was extracted from the tissue. The normal lung tissue was taken more than 3 cm from the tumor edge.

Sequenced sample: distant non-tumor lung tissue. The gene calls are TRBV28 and TRBJ1-6, with D possibly TRBD1 on 5 matching bases. The receptor was derived from a man aged 55-75 years with non-small cell lung cancer. This CDR3 reads CASSLATDYSPLHF. DNA of the CDR3: TGTGCCAGCAGTTTGGCGACAGACTATTCACCCCTCCACTTT.